The clone carrying this T cell receptor (beta chain) was counted between two and nine times. Its antigen is unidentified. One entry per CDR3 protein results from TCRdb running MiXCR on the reads. This sample has nearly 650,000 distinct CDR3 sequences; approximately 24% occur once, and the top ten carry 7.5% to 9%. The sample comes from a study of T cell repertoires in cytomegalovirus infection. For the study at large: Through public TCR beta signatures, both CMV infection and matching HLA type were indicated.

Study results and caveats: The cumulative frequency of public TCR beta families distinguished individuals who carried CMV together with the relevant HLA. HLA-C-restricted CMV-specific TCR beta clonotypes prevailed in the ex vivo response.

Trimming cost V 3 bases and J 8 bases; bases outside gene matches: 4. The CDR3 spans 14 residues. Germline V gene data show CDR1 as SGHTA and CDR2 as FQGNSA. The receptor was derived from a human donor in good health (CMV status not recorded). Some clones in this sample may be carry-over from other donors' samples. What was sequenced was CD8+ T cells from PBMCs. The rearrangement uses TRBV7-2 and TRBJ2-2; 9 nucleotides line up with TRBD1. The CDR3: CTSSFGTGFGELFF. The CDR3 DNA is TGTACCAGCAGCTTCGGGACAGGGTTTGGGGAGCTGTTTTTT.